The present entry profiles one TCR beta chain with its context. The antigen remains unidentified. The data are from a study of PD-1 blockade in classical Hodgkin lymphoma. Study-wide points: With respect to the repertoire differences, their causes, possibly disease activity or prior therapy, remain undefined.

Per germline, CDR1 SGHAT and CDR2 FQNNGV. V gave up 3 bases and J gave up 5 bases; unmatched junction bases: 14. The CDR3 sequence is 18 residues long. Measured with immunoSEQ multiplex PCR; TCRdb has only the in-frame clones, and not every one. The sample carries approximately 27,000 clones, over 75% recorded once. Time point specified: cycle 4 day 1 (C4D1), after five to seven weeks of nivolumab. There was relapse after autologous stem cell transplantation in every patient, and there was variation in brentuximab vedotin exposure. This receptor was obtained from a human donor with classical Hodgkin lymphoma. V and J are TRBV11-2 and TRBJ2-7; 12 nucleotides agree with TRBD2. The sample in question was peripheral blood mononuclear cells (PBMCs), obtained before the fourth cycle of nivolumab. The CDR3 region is CASSFPRRLAGAGNEQYF. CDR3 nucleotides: TGTGCCAGCAGCTTTCCCCGAAGACTAGCGGGGGCCGGGAACGAGCAGTACTTC.